The 8 T cell receptor beta chains in this list originate from one sample, sequenced in a study of OX40 agonist ivuxolimab in advanced cancers. Sequenced by immunoSEQ multiplex PCR; TCRdb stores in-frame clones only, minus some. The sample includes about 82,000 clones, 80% to 95% of them seen just once. Sequencing was performed on CD4+ or CD8+ T cells sorted from blood, taken in a trial of the OX40 agonist ivuxolimab. These receptors all come from an adult with an advanced solid tumor such as melanoma, head and neck, liver or kidney cancer.

This clone was found once. V is TRBV10-1 and J is TRBJ2-7, with D maybe TRBD1 (5 bases). The CDR3 sequence is 15 residues long. The germline V gene encodes CDR1 WNHNN and CDR2 SYGVQD (reference sequence). The germline V and J ends were trimmed by 2 bases and 3 bases, with 14 bases remaining between them. CDR3 region: CASSEGKQANYEQYF. The CDR3 nucleotides are TGCGCCAGCAGTGAGGGGAAACAGGCCAACTACGAGCAGTACTTC.

The genes are TRBV7-2 and TRBJ1-1; D is unclear. The CDR3 extends over 14 amino acids. V lost 6 bases and J 4 bases, leaving 15 bases between the germline ends. From germline, CDR1 is SGHTA and CDR2 FQGNSA. CDR3 DNA sequence: TGTGCCAGCAGGGCGAGGGTGAGATCCACTGAAGCTTTCTTT. It codes for CASRARVRSTEAFF.

This sequence joins TRBV6-5 and TRBJ2-2; D unresolved. Trimming removed 0 bases at V and 4 bases at J, with 9 bases between. The CDR3 is made up of 15 amino acids. Germline V gene lookup returns CDR1 MNHEY and CDR2 SVGAGI. The CDR3 DNA follows: TGTGCCAGCAGTTACTCCGGGCCTATCACCGGGGAGCTGTTTTTT. Translating gives CASSYSGPITGELFF.

The DNA for the CDR3 is TGTGCCAGCAGCTGGGGTAGAACAACCTACGAGCAGTACTTC. Translated, it gives CASSWGRTTYEQYF. The chain combines TRBV7-8 with TRBJ2-7; D unresolved. This CDR3 contains 14 residues. Trimming pared 4 bases from V and 2 bases from J, leaving 12 bases between. CDR1 is SGHVS and CDR2 is FQNEAQ in the germline V gene.

The J gene is TRBJ1-2, the V gene TRBV21-1. TRBV21-1 is a known pseudogene. The CDR3 spans 13 residues. This chain's CDR3 is CASSRDGNYGYTF. Written as DNA, the CDR3 is TGTGCCAGCAGCAGAGACGGTAACTATGGCTACACCTTC.

This clone was detected once. The chain uses TRBV4-1 and TRBJ1-3; D is unresolved. This CDR3 is built from 15 residues. Per germline, CDR1 MGHRA and CDR2 YSYEKL. V lost 2 bases and J 3 bases, leaving 11 bases between the germline ends. In DNA form, the CDR3 reads TGCGCCAGCAGCCAAAGCCCGTTTGGTGGAAACACCATATATTTT. This codes for CASSQSPFGGNTIYF.

The CDR3 sequence is CASSLSFQREGRSSYNEQFF. In DNA, the CDR3 is TGTGCCAGCAGTTTATCGTTCCAGCGGGAGGGCCGGAGCTCCTACAATGAGCAGTTCTTC. The chain recombines TRBV27 with TRBJ2-1, with 10 bases matching TRBD2. This CDR3 comprises 20 residues. Looked up from germline, CDR1 is MNHEY and CDR2 is SMNVEV (reference sequence). The ends lost 0 bases at V and 0 bases at J; junction bases unmatched: 11.

The V gene is TRBV6-5, the J gene TRBJ2-7; D might be TRBD2 (6 bases). Trimming left V 6 bases short and J 10 bases short, with 16 bases between. The germline gives CDR1 MNHEY, CDR2 SVGAGI. The CDR3 totals 12 residues. The CDR3 is CASRGGPRGQYF. CDR3 nucleotide sequence: TGTGCCAGCAGGGGAGGCCCTCGGGGTCAGTACTTC.